Described below is a single T cell receptor (beta chain) sequence and its context. This clonotype was recorded many times. What antigen it recognizes has not been identified. No qualities accompany the bases; no much larger clone lies one base away. This entry comes from a study of T cells after yellow fever vaccination (dated by TCRdb to the late 2010s). Study-level background: Libraries from fractions with low cell numbers were prepared with the SMART-Seq v4 Ultra Low Input RNA kit. To follow T-cell clones before and after both primary and booster YFV17D yellow fever vaccination, bulk TCR alpha and beta repertoires underwent longitudinal sequencing. The cohort comprised two healthy male donors, one aged 18 to 30 and one aged 30 to 40 years. Bulk PBMC replicates and cell subsets were isolated from blood drawn at multiple timepoints before and after both primary and secondary immunization.

Synthesis of TCR cDNA relied on 5'RACE template switching, a step that introduced a universal primer site along with unique molecular identifiers. cDNA synthesis was primed from both the TCR alpha and TCR beta constant segments. Library amplification involved two PCR steps, and the second step added sample barcodes and sequencing adapters. Sequencing of libraries was performed on Illumina HiSeq 2500 (2x100 bp) or NovaSeq (2x150 bp). As for the authors' bioinformatics: Reads were demultiplexed and collapsed into UMI consensus sequences with MIGEC, and V(D)J alignment was performed with MiXCR. Vaccine-responding clonotypes were identified with edgeR using replicate PBMC samples, with FDR below 0.01 and a log2 fold change above 5 up to day 15 being required. Each bulk clonotype received a CD4 or CD8 identity based on whether the sequenced CD4 or CD8 repertoire contained that clonotype at higher abundance. TCRdb handled the public reads itself, with Q25 trimming in fastp and clone calling in MiXCR, and kept productive beta chains. A single entry per CDR3 protein holds the most common genes and DNA from its merged rows. Here the V and J calls rest on TCRdb's processing, not on the authors' analysis. This sample is represented by over 150,000 distinct CDR3 sequences; 5.5% to 7.5% of them were singletons. The ten largest clones capture roughly 3% of the sample.

Points the paper makes about the study in general: A small share of clonotypes was detected in both CD4 and CD8 compartments, with the overlap likely arising from convergent recombination. Only a couple of donors were included in the study, so the extent to which the findings can be generalized is limited. Most clones expanded after primary vaccination (about 96% of CD4 and 70% to 90% of CD8) were re-detected after the booster, suggesting that broad memory maintenance occurred. Computational filtering was needed because FACS-sorted repertoires could contain abundant contaminating clonotypes from the bulk population. Compared with the primary T-cell response, the secondary T-cell response was faster but weaker, reaching its peak on day 5 rather than on day 15.

Including the terminal cysteine and phenylalanine, the CDR3 comprises 17 residues. Only CDR3 DNA is held: 51 bases, read in frame from base 1. The junction shows trimming of 0 bases on V and 4 bases on J, and the gene matches do not reach 6 bases of it. The treatment or condition label, as the study defines it: live attenuated yellow fever vaccine strain. PBMCs were isolated from peripheral blood using a standard Ficoll-Paque protocol. Dynabeads CD4 and CD8 positive selection kits were used to isolate the CD4 and CD8 T-cell fractions. TriZol was used to extract RNA from bulk PBMCs, CD4 and CD8 fractions, and dextramer-positive and dextramer-negative fractions.

This clonotype originated in a young man who received the YFV17D yellow fever vaccine. The chain is made from TRBV12-3 or TRBV12-4 and TRBJ2-3; 11 nucleotides in the junction match TRBD2. The specimen was CD4+ T cells sorted from PBMCs, collected on the day of the first yellow fever vaccination. The nucleotides are TGTGCCAGCAGTTTAGCAATAGCGGGGGGGCTTCCAGATACGCAGTATTTT. Translated, it reads CASSLAIAGGLPDTQYF.